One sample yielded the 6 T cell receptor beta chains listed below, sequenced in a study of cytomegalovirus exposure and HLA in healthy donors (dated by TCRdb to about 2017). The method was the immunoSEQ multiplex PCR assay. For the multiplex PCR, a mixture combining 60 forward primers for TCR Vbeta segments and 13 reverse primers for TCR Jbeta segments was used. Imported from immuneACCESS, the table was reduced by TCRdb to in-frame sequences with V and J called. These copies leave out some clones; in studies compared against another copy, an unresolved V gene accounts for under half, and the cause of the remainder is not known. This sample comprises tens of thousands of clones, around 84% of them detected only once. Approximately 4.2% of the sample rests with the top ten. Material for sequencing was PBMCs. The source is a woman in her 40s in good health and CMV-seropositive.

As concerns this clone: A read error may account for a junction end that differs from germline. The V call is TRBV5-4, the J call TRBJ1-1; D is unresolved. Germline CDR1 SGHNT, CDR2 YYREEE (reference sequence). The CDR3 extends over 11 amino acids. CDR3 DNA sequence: TGTGCCAGCAGACCAGACACGGAAGCTTTCTTT. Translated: CASRPDTEAFF.

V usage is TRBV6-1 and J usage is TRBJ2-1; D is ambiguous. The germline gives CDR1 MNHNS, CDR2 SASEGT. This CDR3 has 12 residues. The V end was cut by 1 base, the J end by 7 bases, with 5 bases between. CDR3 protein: CASSEGGNEQFF. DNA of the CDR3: TGTGCCAGCAGTGAAGGCGGTAATGAGCAGTTCTTC.

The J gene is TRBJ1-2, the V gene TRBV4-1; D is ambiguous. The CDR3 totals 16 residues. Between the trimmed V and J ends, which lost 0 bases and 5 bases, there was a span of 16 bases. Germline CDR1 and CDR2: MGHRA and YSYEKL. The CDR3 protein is CASSQDPAGGEYGYTF. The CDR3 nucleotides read TGCGCCAGCAGCCAAGATCCTGCCGGCGGCGAATATGGCTACACCTTC.

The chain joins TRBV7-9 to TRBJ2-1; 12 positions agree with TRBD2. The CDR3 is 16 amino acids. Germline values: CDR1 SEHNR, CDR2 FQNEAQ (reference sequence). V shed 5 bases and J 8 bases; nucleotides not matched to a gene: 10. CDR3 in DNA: TGTGCCAGCAGCCCGACAACTAGCGGGAGGTTGGATGAGCAGTTCTTC. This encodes CASSPTTSGRLDEQFF.

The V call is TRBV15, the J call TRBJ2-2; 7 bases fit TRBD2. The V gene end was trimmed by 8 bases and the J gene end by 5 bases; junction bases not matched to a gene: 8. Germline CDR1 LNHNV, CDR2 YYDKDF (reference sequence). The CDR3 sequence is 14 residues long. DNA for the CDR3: TGTGCCACCCGGGGGGACTACACAACCGGGGAGCTGTTTTTT. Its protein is CATRGDYTTGELFF.

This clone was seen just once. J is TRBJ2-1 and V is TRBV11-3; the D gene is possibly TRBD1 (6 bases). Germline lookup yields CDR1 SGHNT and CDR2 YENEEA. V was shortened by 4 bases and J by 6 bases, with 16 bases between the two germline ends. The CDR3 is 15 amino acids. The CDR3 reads CASSSRDTEPNEQFF. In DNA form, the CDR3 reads TGTGCCAGCAGCTCCCGGGACACCGAGCCCAATGAGCAGTTCTTC.